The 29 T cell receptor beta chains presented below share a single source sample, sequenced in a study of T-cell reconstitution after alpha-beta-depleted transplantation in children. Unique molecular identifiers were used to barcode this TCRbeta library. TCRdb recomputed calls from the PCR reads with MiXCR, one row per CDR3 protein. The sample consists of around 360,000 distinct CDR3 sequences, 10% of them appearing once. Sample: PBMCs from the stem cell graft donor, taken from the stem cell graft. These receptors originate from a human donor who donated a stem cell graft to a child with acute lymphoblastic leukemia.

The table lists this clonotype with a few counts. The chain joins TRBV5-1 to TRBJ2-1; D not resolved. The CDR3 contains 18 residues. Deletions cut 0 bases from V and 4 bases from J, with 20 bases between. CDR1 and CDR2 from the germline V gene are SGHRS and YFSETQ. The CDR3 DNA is TGCGCCAGCAGCTTGGCCCTAACAAAAAAACATATATACAATGAGCAGTTCTTC. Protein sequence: CASSLALTKKHIYNEQFF.

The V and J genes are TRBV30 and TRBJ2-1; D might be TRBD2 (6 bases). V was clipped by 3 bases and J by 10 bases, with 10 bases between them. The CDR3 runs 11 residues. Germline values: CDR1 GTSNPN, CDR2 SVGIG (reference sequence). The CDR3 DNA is TGTGCCTGGAGGGGAGGTGGCGAGCAGTTCTTC. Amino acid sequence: CAWRGGGEQFF.

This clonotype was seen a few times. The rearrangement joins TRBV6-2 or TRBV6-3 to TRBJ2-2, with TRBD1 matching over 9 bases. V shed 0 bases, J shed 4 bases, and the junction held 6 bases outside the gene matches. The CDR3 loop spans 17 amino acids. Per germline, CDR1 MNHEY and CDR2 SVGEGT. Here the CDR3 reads CASSYSGTGYFTGELFF. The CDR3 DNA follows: TGTGCCAGCAGTTACTCCGGGACAGGGTATTTCACCGGGGAGCTGTTTTTT.

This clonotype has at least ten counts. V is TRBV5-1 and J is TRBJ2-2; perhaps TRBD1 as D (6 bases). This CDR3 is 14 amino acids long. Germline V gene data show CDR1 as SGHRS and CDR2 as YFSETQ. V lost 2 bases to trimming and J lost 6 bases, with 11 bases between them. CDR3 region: CASSLQGSAGELFF. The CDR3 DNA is TGCGCCAGCAGCTTACAGGGTAGCGCCGGGGAGCTGTTTTTT.

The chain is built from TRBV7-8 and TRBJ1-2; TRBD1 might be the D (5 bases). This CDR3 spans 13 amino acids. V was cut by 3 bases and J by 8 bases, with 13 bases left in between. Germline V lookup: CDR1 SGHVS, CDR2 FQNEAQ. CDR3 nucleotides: TGTGCCAGCAGCTTCGATCTGGGGCACGGCTACACCTTC. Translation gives CASSFDLGHGYTF. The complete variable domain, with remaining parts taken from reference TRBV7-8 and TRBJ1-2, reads GAGVSQSPRYKVAKRGQDVALRCDPISGHVSLFWYQQALGQGPEFLTYFQNEAQLDKSGLPSDRFFAERPEGSVSTLKIQRTQQEDSAVYLCASSFDLGHGYTFGSGTRLTVV.

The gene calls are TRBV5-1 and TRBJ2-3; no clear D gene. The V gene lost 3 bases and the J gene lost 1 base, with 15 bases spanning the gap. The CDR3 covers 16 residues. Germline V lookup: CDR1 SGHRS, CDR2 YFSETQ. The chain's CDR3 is CASSSVTPRGTDTQYF. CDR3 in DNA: TGCGCCAGCAGCTCCGTGACCCCACGGGGCACAGATACGCAGTATTTT.

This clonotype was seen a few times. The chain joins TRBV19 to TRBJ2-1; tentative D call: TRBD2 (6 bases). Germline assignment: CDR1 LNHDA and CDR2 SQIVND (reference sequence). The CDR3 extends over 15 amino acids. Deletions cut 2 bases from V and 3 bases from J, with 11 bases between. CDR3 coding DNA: TGTGCCAGTAGTATAACGGGAGTGGGCTACAATGAGCAGTTCTTC. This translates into CASSITGVGYNEQFF.

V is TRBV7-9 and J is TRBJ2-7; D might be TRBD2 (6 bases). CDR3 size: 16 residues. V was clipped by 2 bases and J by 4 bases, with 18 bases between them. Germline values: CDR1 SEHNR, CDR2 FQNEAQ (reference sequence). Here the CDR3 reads CASSLIGRGGDYEQYF. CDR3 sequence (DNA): TGTGCCAGCAGCTTAATAGGGAGAGGAGGGGATTACGAGCAGTACTTC.

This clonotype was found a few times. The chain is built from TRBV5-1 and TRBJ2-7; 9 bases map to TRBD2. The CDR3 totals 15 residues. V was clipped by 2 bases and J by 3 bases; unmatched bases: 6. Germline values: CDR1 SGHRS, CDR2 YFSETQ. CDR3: CASSFLAGGYYEQYF. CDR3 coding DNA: TGCGCCAGCAGCTTTCTCGCGGGAGGGTACTACGAGCAGTACTTC. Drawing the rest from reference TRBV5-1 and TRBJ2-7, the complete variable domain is KAGVTQTPRYLIKTRGQQVTLSCSPISGHRSVSWYQQTPGQGLQFLFEYFSETQRNKGNFPGRFSGRQFSNSRSEMNVSTLELGDSALYLCASSFLAGGYYEQYFGPGTRLTVT.

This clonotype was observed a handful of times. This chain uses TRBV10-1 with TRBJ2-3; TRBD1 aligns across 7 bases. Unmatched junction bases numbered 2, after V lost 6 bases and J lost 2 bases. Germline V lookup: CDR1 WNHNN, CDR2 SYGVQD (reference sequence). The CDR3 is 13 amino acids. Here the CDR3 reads CASSTGVTDTQYF. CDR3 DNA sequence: TGCGCCAGCAGCACAGGGGTCACAGATACGCAGTATTTT.

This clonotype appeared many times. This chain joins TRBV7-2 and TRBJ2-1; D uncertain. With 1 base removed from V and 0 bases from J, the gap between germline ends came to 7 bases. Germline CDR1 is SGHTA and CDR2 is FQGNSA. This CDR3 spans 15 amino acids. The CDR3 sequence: CASSLGASSYNEQFF. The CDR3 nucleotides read TGTGCCAGCAGCTTAGGGGCGAGCTCCTACAATGAGCAGTTCTTC.

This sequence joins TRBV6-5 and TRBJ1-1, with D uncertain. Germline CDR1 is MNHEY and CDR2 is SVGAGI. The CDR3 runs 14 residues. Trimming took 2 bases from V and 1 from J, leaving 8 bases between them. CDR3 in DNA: TGTGCCAGCAGTTACGAGGCTGGGAACACTGAAGCTTTCTTT. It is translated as CASSYEAGNTEAFF.

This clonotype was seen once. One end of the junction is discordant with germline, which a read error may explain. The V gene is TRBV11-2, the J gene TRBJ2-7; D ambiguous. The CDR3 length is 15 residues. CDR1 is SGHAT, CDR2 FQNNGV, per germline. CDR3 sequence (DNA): TGTTCCAGCAGCCGAAGTTCGGAACACGGCTACGAGCAGTACTTC. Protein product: CSSSRSSEHGYEQYF.

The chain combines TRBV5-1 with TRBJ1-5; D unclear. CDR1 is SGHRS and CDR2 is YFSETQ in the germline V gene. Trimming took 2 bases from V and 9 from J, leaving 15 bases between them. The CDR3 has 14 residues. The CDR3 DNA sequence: TGCGCCAGCAGCTTAGTACGAGGTTATTGGCCCCAGCATTTT. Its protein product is CASSLVRGYWPQHF.

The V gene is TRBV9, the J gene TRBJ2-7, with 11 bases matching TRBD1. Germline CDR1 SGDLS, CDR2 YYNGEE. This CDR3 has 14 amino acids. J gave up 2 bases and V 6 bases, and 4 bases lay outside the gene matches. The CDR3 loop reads CASILDRGPYEQYF. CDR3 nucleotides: TGTGCCAGCATCCTGGACAGGGGGCCCTACGAGCAGTACTTC.

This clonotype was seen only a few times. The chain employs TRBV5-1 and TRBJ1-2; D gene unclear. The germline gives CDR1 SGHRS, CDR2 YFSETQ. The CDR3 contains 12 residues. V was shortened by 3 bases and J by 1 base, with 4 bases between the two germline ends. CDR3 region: CASSSDNYGYTF. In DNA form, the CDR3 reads TGCGCCAGCAGCTCCGATAACTATGGCTACACCTTC. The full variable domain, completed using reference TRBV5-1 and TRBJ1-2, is KAGVTQTPRYLIKTRGQQVTLSCSPISGHRSVSWYQQTPGQGLQFLFEYFSETQRNKGNFPGRFSGRQFSNSRSEMNVSTLELGDSALYLCASSSDNYGYTFGSGTRLTVV.

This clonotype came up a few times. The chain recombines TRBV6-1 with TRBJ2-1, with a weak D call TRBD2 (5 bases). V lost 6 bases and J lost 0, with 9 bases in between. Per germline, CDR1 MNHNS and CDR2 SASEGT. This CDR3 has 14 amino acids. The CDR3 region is CASRARGSYNEQFF. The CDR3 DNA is TGTGCCAGCAGGGCTCGGGGCTCCTACAATGAGCAGTTCTTC.

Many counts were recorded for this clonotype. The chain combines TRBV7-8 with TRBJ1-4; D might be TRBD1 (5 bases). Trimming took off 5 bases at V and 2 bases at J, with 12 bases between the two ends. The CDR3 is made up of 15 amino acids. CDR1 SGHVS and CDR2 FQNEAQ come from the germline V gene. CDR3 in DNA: TGTGCCAGCAGCCGCTTGGGGCTGACTAATGAAAAACTGTTTTTT. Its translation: CASSRLGLTNEKLFF. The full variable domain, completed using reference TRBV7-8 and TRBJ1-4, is GAGVSQSPRYKVAKRGQDVALRCDPISGHVSLFWYQQALGQGPEFLTYFQNEAQLDKSGLPSDRFFAERPEGSVSTLKIQRTQQEDSAVYLCASSRLGLTNEKLFFGSGTQLSVL.

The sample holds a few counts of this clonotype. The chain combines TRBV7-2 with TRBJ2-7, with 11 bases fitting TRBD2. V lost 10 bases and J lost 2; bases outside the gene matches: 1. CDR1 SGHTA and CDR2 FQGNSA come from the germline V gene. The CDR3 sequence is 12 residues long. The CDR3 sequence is CATLAGAYEQYF. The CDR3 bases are TGTGCCACACTAGCGGGGGCCTACGAGCAGTACTTC.

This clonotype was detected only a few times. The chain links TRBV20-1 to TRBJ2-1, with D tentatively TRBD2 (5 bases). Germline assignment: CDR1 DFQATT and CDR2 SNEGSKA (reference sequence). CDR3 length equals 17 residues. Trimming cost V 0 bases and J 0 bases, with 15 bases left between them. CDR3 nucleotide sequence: TGCAGTGCTAGAGATCGTGGCGAGGGAGCCTCCTACAATGAGCAGTTCTTC. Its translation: CSARDRGEGASYNEQFF.

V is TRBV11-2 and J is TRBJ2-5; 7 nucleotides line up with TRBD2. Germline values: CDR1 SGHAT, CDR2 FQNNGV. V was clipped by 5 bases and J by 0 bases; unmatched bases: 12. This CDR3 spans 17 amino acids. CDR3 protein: CASSDPQSGMYQETQYF. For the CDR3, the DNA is TGTGCCAGCAGCGACCCACAAAGCGGGATGTACCAAGAGACCCAGTACTTC.

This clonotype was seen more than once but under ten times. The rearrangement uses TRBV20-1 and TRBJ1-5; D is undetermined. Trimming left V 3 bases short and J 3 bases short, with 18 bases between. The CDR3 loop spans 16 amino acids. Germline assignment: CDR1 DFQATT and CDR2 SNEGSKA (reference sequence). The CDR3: CSASNDLVEHNQPQHF. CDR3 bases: TGCAGTGCTAGTAACGACTTAGTGGAGCACAATCAGCCCCAGCATTTT.

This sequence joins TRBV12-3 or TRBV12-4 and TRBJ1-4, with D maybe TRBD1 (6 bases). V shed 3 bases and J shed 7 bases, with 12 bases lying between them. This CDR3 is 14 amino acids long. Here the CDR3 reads CASSFQGPGEKLFF. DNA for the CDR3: TGTGCCAGCAGTTTTCAGGGGCCAGGTGAAAAACTGTTTTTT.

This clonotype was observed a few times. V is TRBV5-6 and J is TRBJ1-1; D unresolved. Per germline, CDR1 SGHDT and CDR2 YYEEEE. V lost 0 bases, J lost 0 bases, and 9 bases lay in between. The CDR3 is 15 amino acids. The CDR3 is CASSLAGSLNTEAFF. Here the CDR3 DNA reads TGTGCCAGCAGCTTGGCGGGGAGCCTGAACACTGAAGCTTTCTTT.

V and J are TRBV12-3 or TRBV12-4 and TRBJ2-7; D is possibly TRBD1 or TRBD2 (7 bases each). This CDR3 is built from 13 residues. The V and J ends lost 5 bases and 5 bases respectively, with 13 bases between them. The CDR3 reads CASSPGGRDEQYF. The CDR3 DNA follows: TGTGCCAGCAGTCCAGGGGGGAGGGACGAGCAGTACTTC.

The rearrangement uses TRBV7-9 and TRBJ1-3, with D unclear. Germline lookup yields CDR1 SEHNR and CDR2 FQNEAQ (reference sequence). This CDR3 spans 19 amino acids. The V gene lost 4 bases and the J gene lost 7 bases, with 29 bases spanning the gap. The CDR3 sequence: CASSWAIPGSPTRRNTIYF. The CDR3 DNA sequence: TGTGCCAGCAGCTGGGCCATACCGGGCTCTCCCACTCGGCGCAACACCATATATTTT.

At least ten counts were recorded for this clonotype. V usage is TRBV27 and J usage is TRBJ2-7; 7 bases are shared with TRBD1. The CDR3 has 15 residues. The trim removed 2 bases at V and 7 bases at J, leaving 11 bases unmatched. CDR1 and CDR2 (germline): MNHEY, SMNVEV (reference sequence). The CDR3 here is CASSLLDRLPEEQYF. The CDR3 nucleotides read TGTGCCAGCAGTTTACTGGACAGGCTTCCAGAGGAGCAGTACTTC.

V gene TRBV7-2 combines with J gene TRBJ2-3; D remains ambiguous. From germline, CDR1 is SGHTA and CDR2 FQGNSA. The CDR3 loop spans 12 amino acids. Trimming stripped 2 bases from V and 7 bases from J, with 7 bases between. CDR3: CASSLLANTQYF. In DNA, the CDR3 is TGTGCCAGCAGCTTACTGGCAAATACGCAGTATTTT.

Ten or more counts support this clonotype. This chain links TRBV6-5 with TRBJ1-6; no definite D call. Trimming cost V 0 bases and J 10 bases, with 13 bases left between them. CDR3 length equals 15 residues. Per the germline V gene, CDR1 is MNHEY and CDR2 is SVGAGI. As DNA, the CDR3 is TGTGCCAGCAGTTACTCGTCTCCCCTGGGGTCACCCCTCCACTTT. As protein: CASSYSSPLGSPLHF.